The 3 T cell receptor beta chains given below trace back to one sample, sequenced in a study of T cell repertoires in cytomegalovirus infection. Their cognate antigens are unknown. MiXCR, run by TCRdb on the reads, gives a single entry per CDR3 protein. The sample holds about 770,000 distinct CDR3 sequences, almost 30% seen once. The sample here was cultured CD8+ T cells from PBMCs, taken from culture after CMV antigen stimulation. The source of these receptors is a human donor in good health (CMV status not recorded). Some clones in this sample may be carry-over from other donors' samples.

The V and J genes are TRBV19 and TRBJ1-1, with D uncertain. The germline V gene encodes CDR1 LNHDA and CDR2 SQIVND (reference sequence). The V and J ends lost 7 bases and 3 bases respectively, with 9 bases between them. This CDR3 spans 12 amino acids. The CDR3 region has the DNA TGTGCCAGTATGGGGTGGGACACTGAAGCTTTCTTT. It encodes CASMGWDTEAFF. Supplemented by reference TRBV19 and TRBJ1-1, the full variable domain reads DGGITQSPKYLFRKEGQNVTLSCEQNLNHDAMYWYRQDPGQGLRLIYYSQIVNDFQKGDIAEGYSVSREKKESFPLTVTSAQKNPTAFYLCASMGWDTEAFFGQGTRLTVV.

This clonotype has just a few counts. The chain recombines TRBV7-2 with TRBJ1-5; 7 bases fit TRBD1. This CDR3 region has 14 residues. Trimming took 8 bases from V and 4 from J; bases not matched to a gene: 8. The germline V gene encodes CDR1 SGHTA and CDR2 FQGNSA. CDR3 bases: TGTGCCAGCTGGGGGGGGACAGAGAATCAGCCCCAGCATTTT. Translated: CASWGGTENQPQHF.

There are a few counts of this clonotype. V is TRBV29-1 and J is TRBJ2-1; D perhaps matches TRBD2 (5 bases). The CDR3 is made up of 12 amino acids. The V gene lost 7 bases and the J gene lost 9 bases, with 16 bases spanning the gap. CDR1 is SQVTM, CDR2 ANQGSEA, per germline. The CDR3 here is CSAPKSGPEQFF. The CDR3 DNA sequence: TGCAGCGCACCCAAAAGCGGACCTGAGCAGTTCTTC.